One T cell receptor beta chain is described in this entry. Germline values: CDR1 SGHRS, CDR2 YFSETQ. The CDR3 is made up of 12 amino acids. With V trimmed by 4 bases and J by 4 bases, 2 bases remained unmatched. This entry belongs to a study of control samples from healthy donors and cancer patients. The protocol was immunoSEQ multiplex PCR, while the TCRdb copy is restricted to in-frame clones and leaves out a portion. The sample has around 180,000 clones, around 94% seen once. The clonotype comes from a woman younger than 35 in good health. Source material: blood. The chain couples TRBV5-1 to TRBJ2-7; 7 bases map to TRBD2. CDR3 in amino acids: CASSGSGYEQYF. CDR3 DNA sequence: TGCGCCAGCAGCGGTAGCGGGTACGAGCAGTACTTC.